This T cell receptor (beta chain) derives from a study of blood T cell repertoires in COVID-19 (dated by TCRdb to the early 2020s). With respect to the entire study: Samples from collaborators originated in the United States, Italy and Spain and spanned both the acute and convalescent phases of COVID-19. Samples were obtained from the ongoing ImmuneRACE study (first 160 participants) and from some 1,200 subjects provided by 6 global collaborators. The prospective study material was composed of cDNA or gDNA derived from T cells, B-cell-depleted T cells, or PBMCs. Nearly every sample came with metadata listing a de-identified subject ID, COVID-19 status, age in years and sex. The dataset comprised deeply sampled blood TCRbeta repertoires from subjects exposed to, actively infected with, or recovered from COVID-19. The repertoires were made available in a free public database intended to serve as a resource for research on the immune response to SARS-CoV-2. Where HLA class I and class II types were available, the types were taken from metadata supplied by the sample provider, not from assay-based typing.

TCRbeta CDR3 regions were amplified from genomic DNA using the immunoSEQ Assay, a bias-controlled multiplex PCR. As for the original processing: Nucleated cell counts per sample were estimated from amplification of reference gene primers within the assay. Sequence reads were collapsed and filtered to measure the absolute abundance of every unique TCRbeta CDR3 rearrangement. Productive Simpson clonality was computed per sample as the square root of Simpson's diversity index over productive rearrangements. TCRdb provides this immuneACCESS table in a form limited to in-frame rearrangements. Some clones are lacking; in checked studies, under half of them reflect an unresolved V gene, and why the rest are absent is not known. For V, J and clone size, that table is used; D and trimming come from the DNA. Within this sample are about 260,000 clones, with about 88% of them counted one time only. The ten biggest clones cover about 4% of the sample.

A remark on this clone: The antigen it binds to is not known. There are no base qualities to consult, and no much larger clone falls within one base.

Overall study outcomes, separate from this receptor: The quantity of clinical and demographic metadata differed by source and by participant and was supplied without curation.

Samples from volunteer blood donors who had recovered from COVID-19 were contributed by a second Seattle source. Collaborating institutions collected whole blood in K2EDTA tubes following their own protocols. For TCRbeta analysis, collaborator samples were shipped as frozen whole blood, as isolated PBMCs, or as DNA extracted from either sample type. The CDR3 measures 15 amino acids from cysteine to phenylalanine. Only the CDR3 DNA stays, 45 bases, in frame from base 1. The CDR1 and CDR2 encoded by the germline V gene are SGHAT and FQNNGV. V loses 1 base of germline sequence and J loses 2 bases, and the interval between the two ends is 11 bases.

The sample was peripheral blood. The TCR was taken from a man aged 55 to 70 who had recovered from COVID-19. The sequence joins TRBV11-2 to TRBJ2-5, with the D gene not clear enough to name. The CDR3 protein sequence reads: CASSLVVHIQETQYF. The DNA sequence is as follows: TGTGCCAGCAGCTTAGTTGTACATATACAAGAGACCCAGTACTTC.